This is a list of T cell receptor beta chains from one sample in a study of T-cell memory formation after mild COVID-19. MiXCR, run by TCRdb on the 5' RACE reads, gives a single entry per CDR3 protein. The sample holds 40,000 or so distinct CDR3 sequences, about 6.3% seen once. The specimen was PBMCs or a T cell subset sorted from them (not recorded which). The receptors were sampled from an adult who had mild COVID-19 (a few samples of this study predate the infection). Cell type and time point are not known. Each CDR3 is given with its conserved first and last residue. A D gene is named only where the DNA matches it firmly. Clone size is not always given. Where it is, it says once, few, many or a class for expanded clones.

j_call	d_call	clone_size	v_call	cdr3_aa	cdr3_nt
TRBJ2-7	-	many	TRBV10-3	CAIGSSGYEQYF	TGTGCCATCGGAAGTAGCGGCTACGAGCAGTACTTC
TRBJ2-1	TRBD2	few	TRBV12-3/TRBV12-4	CASSPGLAPNNEQFF	TGTGCCAGCAGTCCAGGACTAGCGCCCAACAATGAGCAGTTCTTC
TRBJ2-6	-	-	TRBV4-1	CASRHGLQGRLDSGANVLTF	TGCGCCAGCAGGCATGGACTACAGGGACGTTTAGACTCTGGGGCCAACGTCCTGACTTTC
TRBJ2-7	-	many	TRBV10-3	CAISEKGEQYF	TGTGCCATCAGTGAGAAGGGCGAGCAGTACTTC
TRBJ1-5	-	many	TRBV7-3	CASSLTWQSGQPQHF	TGTGCCAGCAGCTTAACTTGGCAGTCGGGTCAGCCCCAGCATTTT
TRBJ1-3	TRBD1	once	TRBV7-9	CASSLTGGTGNTIYF	TGTGCCAGCAGCCTGACAGGGGGCACTGGAAACACCATATATTTT
TRBJ1-6	-	medium-sized	TRBV20-1	CSALPGQRNSPLHF	TGCAGTGCCCTCCCGGGACAAAGGAATTCACCCCTCCACTTT
TRBJ1-5	-	many	TRBV4-1	CASSQGGRGPPLSNQPQHF	TGCGCCAGCAGCCAAGGAGGCAGGGGACCACCCCTTAGCAATCAGCCCCAGCATTTT
TRBJ2-7	-	few	TRBV5-6	CASSVVLSYEQYF	TGTGCCAGCAGCGTTGTCCTTTCCTACGAGCAGTACTTC
TRBJ2-3	-	many	TRBV19	CASSATWASTDTQYF	TGTGCCAGTAGCGCGACCTGGGCATCCACAGATACGCAGTATTTT
TRBJ2-6	-	-	TRBV24-1	CATSDSGTPSGANVLTF	TGTGCCACCAGTGATTCTGGGACACCCTCTGGGGCCAACGTCCTGACTTTC
TRBJ1-3	-	few	TRBV7-9	CASSLDAFSGNTIYF	TGTGCCAGCAGCTTAGATGCCTTCTCTGGAAACACCATATATTTT
TRBJ2-7	-	few	TRBV12-3/TRBV12-4	CASSRVGGQQYF	TGTGCCAGCAGTAGAGTCGGCGGGCAGCAGTACTTC
TRBJ1-4	-	-	TRBV27	CASRDPTNEKLFF	TGTGCCAGCAGAGACCCAACTAATGAAAAACTGTTTTTT
TRBJ1-2	TRBD1	-	TRBV7-2	CASSPRTGFTYGYTF	TGTGCCAGCAGCCCTCGGACAGGGTTTACCTATGGCTACACCTTC
TRBJ2-7	TRBD1	many	TRBV4-3	CASSQDTGGTAQYF	TGCGCCAGCAGCCAAGATACAGGGGGAACGGCGCAGTACTTC
TRBJ2-2	-	-	TRBV29-1	CSVVVEKSTGELFF	TGCAGCGTTGTCGTTGAGAAGTCTACCGGGGAGCTGTTTTTT
TRBJ1-4	-	many	TRBV12-3/TRBV12-4	CASSSPDEKLFF	TGTGCCAGCAGTTCCCCAGATGAAAAACTGTTTTTT
TRBJ1-2	-	-	TRBV3-1	CASSHIGASNYGYTF	TGTGCCAGCAGCCATATCGGAGCCTCTAACTATGGCTACACCTTC
TRBJ2-5	-	many	TRBV12-3/TRBV12-4	CASSWDQETQYF	TGTGCCAGCAGTTGGGACCAAGAGACCCAGTACTTC
TRBJ2-7	-	many	TRBV7-9	CASTPNAYEQYF	TGTGCCAGCACCCCCAACGCCTACGAGCAGTACTTC
TRBJ2-2	TRBD2	few	TRBV30	CAWRRLAGPNTGELFF	TGTGCCTGGAGGCGGCTAGCGGGACCAAACACCGGGGAGCTGTTTTTT
TRBJ1-5	-	-	TRBV15	CATSRDFGNRHQPQHF	TGTGCCACCAGCAGAGATTTTGGGAATAGGCATCAGCCCCAGCATTTT
TRBJ1-5	-	many	TRBV5-1	CASSLGGSSNQPQHF	TGCGCCAGCAGCCTGGGGGGATCTAGCAATCAGCCCCAGCATTTT
TRBJ2-1	-	many	TRBV7-2	CASSLMGVGGGEQFF	TGTGCCAGCAGCTTAATGGGAGTGGGGGGTGGTGAGCAGTTCTTC
TRBJ1-1	TRBD1	few	TRBV29-1	CSVWTGNTEAFF	TGCAGCGTATGGACAGGGAACACTGAAGCTTTCTTT
TRBJ2-2	-	many	TRBV4-1	CASSQVLLSTGELFF	TGCGCCAGCAGCCAAGTACTCCTGTCCACCGGGGAGCTGTTTTTT
TRBJ2-2	-	many	TRBV7-2	CASSGTGFGGGELFF	TGTGCCAGCAGCGGAACAGGGTTCGGGGGCGGGGAGCTGTTTTTT
TRBJ1-1	-	many	TRBV12-3/TRBV12-4	CASSFWGRDTEAFF	TGTGCCAGCAGTTTTTGGGGAAGAGACACTGAAGCTTTCTTT
TRBJ2-1	-	many	TRBV29-1	CSVATTYNEQFF	TGCAGCGTTGCGACCACCTACAATGAGCAGTTCTTC
TRBJ2-5	-	many	TRBV5-6	CASSPSPGETQYF	TGTGCCAGCAGCCCCTCACCGGGAGAGACCCAGTACTTC
TRBJ2-1	-	few	TRBV9	CASSAEGTYNEQFF	TGTGCCAGCAGCGCAGAAGGAACCTACAATGAGCAGTTCTTC
TRBJ1-2	-	few	TRBV29-1	CSVSPAGSIYGYTF	TGCAGCGTTTCACCCGCGGGGTCGATCTATGGCTACACCTTC
TRBJ2-7	TRBD2	-	TRBV18	CASSPLYGLAGGGEQYF	TGTGCCAGCTCACCACTTTACGGACTAGCGGGAGGTGGCGAGCAGTACTTC
TRBJ2-5	-	-	TRBV19	CASSIATVQETQYF	TGTGCCAGTAGTATAGCGACTGTGCAAGAGACCCAGTACTTC
TRBJ2-2	-	many	TRBV7-3	CASSLQPQGSTGELFF	TGTGCCAGCAGCTTACAACCTCAAGGTAGCACCGGGGAGCTGTTTTTT
TRBJ2-1	-	many	TRBV6-2/TRBV6-3	CASSYSSGTAFNEQFF	TGTGCCAGCAGTTACTCGAGCGGGACAGCTTTTAATGAGCAGTTCTTC
TRBJ1-1	-	few	TRBV6-5	CASSYASNTEAFF	TGTGCCAGCAGTTATGCATCGAACACTGAAGCTTTCTTT
TRBJ2-3	TRBD2	few	TRBV12-3/TRBV12-4	CASSSSGTSGGIKYF	TGTGCCAGCAGTTCCTCCGGGACTAGCGGGGGCATTAAGTATTTT
TRBJ1-1	-	few	TRBV15	CATSRDTVQGGEAFF	TGTGCCACCAGCAGAGATACAGTACAGGGCGGGGAAGCTTTCTTT
TRBJ1-2	TRBD1	few	TRBV6-6	CASSYSRQGDGYTF	TGTGCCAGCAGTTATTCTCGACAGGGAGATGGCTACACCTTC
TRBJ1-6	-	-	TRBV27	CASSAGGNSPLHF	TGTGCCAGCAGTGCGGGGGGGAATTCACCCCTCCACTTT
TRBJ2-3	TRBD2	-	TRBV9	CASSPGLAGGGGDTQYF	TGTGCCAGCAGCCCCGGACTAGCGGGAGGGGGAGGGGATACGCAGTATTTT
TRBJ1-1	-	many	TRBV20-1	CSARGVDRQNTEAFF	TGCAGTGCTAGAGGCGTGGACAGACAAAACACTGAAGCTTTCTTT
TRBJ1-1	-	-	TRBV18	CASSPFDTGGTEAFF	TGTGCCAGCTCACCCTTTGATACAGGCGGCACTGAAGCTTTCTTT
TRBJ1-1	-	few	TRBV7-3	CASTSDTMNTEAFF	TGTGCCAGCACCTCTGACACCATGAACACTGAAGCTTTCTTT
TRBJ2-3	TRBD2	many	TRBV12-3/TRBV12-4	CASRMHGGGISDTQYF	TGTGCCAGCAGGATGCACGGGGGGGGGATTTCAGATACGCAGTATTTT
TRBJ1-2	-	many	TRBV6-5	CASSYDKAGIYGYTF	TGTGCCAGCAGTTATGATAAGGCGGGGATCTATGGCTACACCTTC
TRBJ1-6	-	few	TRBV28	CASSLFSGSSYNSPLHF	TGTGCCAGCAGTTTATTCTCGGGGAGCTCCTATAATTCACCCCTCCACTTT
TRBJ2-5	-	many	TRBV5-6	CASSAGVGFGTQYF	TGTGCCAGCAGCGCCGGCGTGGGGTTTGGGACCCAGTACTTC
TRBJ2-7	-	many	TRBV4-1	CASSQERLNGAYEQYF	TGCGCCAGCAGCCAAGAGCGGTTGAACGGAGCCTACGAGCAGTACTTC
TRBJ2-1	-	many	TRBV7-9	CASRSPWFNEQFF	TGTGCCAGCAGATCCCCCTGGTTCAATGAGCAGTTCTTC
TRBJ2-1	TRBD2	many	TRBV7-6	CASSLEAGTSGNNEQFF	TGTGCCAGCAGCTTGGAAGCCGGGACTAGCGGAAACAATGAGCAGTTCTTC
TRBJ1-2	-	few	TRBV5-1	CASSHGYRAKGFNYGYTF	TGCGCCAGCAGCCACGGATACCGGGCCAAAGGCTTTAACTATGGCTACACCTTC
TRBJ2-1	-	-	TRBV20-1	CSARVLPNEQFF	TGCAGTGCTAGAGTCCTACCCAATGAGCAGTTCTTC